One and the same sample provided the 26 T cell receptor beta chains below, sequenced in a study of blood T cell repertoires in COVID-19. TCRdb's table, derived via immunoSEQ multiplex PCR, lists solely in-frame clones and lacks some. The data contain 250,000 or so clones, about 83% of them singletons. Sample: peripheral blood. All receptors come from a woman in her thirties or forties who had recovered from COVID-19.

The J gene is TRBJ1-5, the V gene TRBV21-1; the tabulated D call, TRBD1, remains unverified against the DNA. TRBV21-1 is flagged as a pseudogene. The CDR3 spans 14 residues. This chain's CDR3 is CASSKGRCNQPQHF. For the CDR3, the DNA is TGTGCCAGCAGCAAAGGCAGGTGCAATCAGCCCCAGCATTTT.

The chain joins TRBV7-9 to TRBJ2-5; a possible D gene is TRBD1 (6 bases). The CDR3 has 14 residues. Trimming stripped 5 bases from V and 4 bases from J, with 14 bases between. CDR1 and CDR2 (germline): SEHNR, FQNEAQ (reference sequence). The DNA of the CDR3 is TGTGCCAGCAGCCCAGGACAGCTGGCAGAGACCCAGTACTTC. It specifies CASSPGQLAETQYF.

The chain uses TRBV19 and TRBJ2-1, with 9 bases aligning to TRBD1. V was clipped by 7 bases and J by 2 bases; unmatched bases: 6. The CDR3 totals 15 residues. Germline-derived CDR1 and CDR2 are LNHDA and SQIVND (reference sequence). CDR3 region: CASKPNRGPYNEQFF. The CDR3 DNA reads TGTGCCAGTAAACCCAACAGGGGGCCCTACAATGAGCAGTTCTTC. The variable domain in full, completed from reference TRBV19 and TRBJ2-1, reads DGGITQSPKYLFRKEGQNVTLSCEQNLNHDAMYWYRQDPGQGLRLIYYSQIVNDFQKGDIAEGYSVSREKKESFPLTVTSAQKNPTAFYLCASKPNRGPYNEQFFGPGTRLTVL.

V and J are TRBV28 and TRBJ1-2; D not certain. This CDR3 contains 12 residues. Germline CDR1 reads MDHEN; CDR2 reads SYDVKM. Between the trimmed V and J ends, which lost 7 bases and 9 bases, there was a span of 15 bases. The CDR3 coding sequence is TGTGCCAGCATCGCCCGGGAGTCGAGCTACACCTTC. Protein: CASIARESSYTF.

This clone was seen a single time. This rearrangement joins TRBV30 to TRBJ1-3; D uncertain. V was trimmed by 0 bases and J by 4 bases, leaving 7 bases between them. Germline CDR1 reads GTSNPN; CDR2 reads SVGIG (reference sequence). This CDR3 has 13 amino acids. CDR3 coding DNA: TGTGCCTGGAGTGTTGGCCAGGGAAACACCATATATTTT. It specifies CAWSVGQGNTIYF.

The genes are TRBV28 and TRBJ2-2, with TRBD2 as a possible D gene (7 bases). Trimming shortened V by 4 bases and J by 1 base, and 19 bases separated the two germline ends. CDR1 and CDR2 (germline): MDHEN, SYDVKM. The CDR3 is 18 residues long. The CDR3 protein is CASSSLGGRTMNTGELFF. CDR3 nucleotide sequence: TGTGCCAGCAGTTCCCTGGGGGGGCGGACAATGAACACCGGGGAGCTGTTTTTT.

The chain joins TRBV27 to TRBJ1-5, with 7 bases lining up with TRBD1. Germline V gene sequence: CDR1 MNHEY, CDR2 SMNVEV (reference sequence). This CDR3 contains 15 residues. Losses at the gene ends were 5 bases for V and 3 bases for J; bases not matched to a gene: 7. In nucleotides, the CDR3 is TGTGCCAGCAGTCCCATGACAGGGAACAATCAGCCCCAGCATTTT. This sequence encodes CASSPMTGNNQPQHF.

The chain combines TRBV4-1 with TRBJ2-1, with a tentative D call TRBD1 (6 bases). There are 15 residues in the CDR3. Germline-derived CDR1 and CDR2 are MGHRA and YSYEKL. V lost 1 base and J lost 7, with 14 bases in between. The chain's CDR3 is CASSQVQGFGNEQFF. The CDR3 nucleotides read TGCGCCAGCAGCCAAGTCCAGGGGTTCGGGAATGAGCAGTTCTTC.

The rearrangement links TRBV27 to TRBJ2-7, with D hard to call. The CDR3 is 14 amino acids. V was cut by 5 bases and J by 5 bases, with 16 bases left in between. Germline V CDR1 and CDR2: MNHEY, SMNVEV (reference sequence). The CDR3 here is CASSETFWSNEQYF. CDR3 coding DNA: TGTGCCAGCAGTGAGACTTTCTGGTCGAACGAGCAGTACTTC.

V is TRBV19 and J is TRBJ2-5, with 7 nucleotides matching TRBD1. Trimming took 8 bases from V and 2 from J; bases not matched to a gene: 5. The V gene's germline CDR1 is LNHDA and CDR2 SQIVND (reference sequence). This CDR3 has 13 amino acids. CDR3 nucleotide sequence: TGTGCCAGTGGAACACAGGGGCAAGAGACCCAGTACTTC. Translating gives CASGTQGQETQYF.

The CDR3 region has the DNA TGTGCCAGCAAATTGGAGGGACCGAACACTGAAGCTTTCTTT. It encodes CASKLEGPNTEAFF. The chain couples TRBV6-5 to TRBJ1-1; tentatively, D is TRBD1 (5 bases). The CDR3 loop spans 14 amino acids. Germline CDR1 MNHEY, CDR2 SVGAGI. The ends were cut back, 7 bases at V and 1 base at J, with 13 bases in the middle.

V is TRBV4-1 and J is TRBJ2-3; perhaps TRBD2 as D (5 bases). Trimming pared 4 bases from V and 2 bases from J, leaving 10 bases between. This CDR3 has 14 residues. Germline V gives CDR1 MGHRA, CDR2 YSYEKL. The CDR3 nucleotides read TGCGCCAGCAGCCCCGGGATAAACACAGATACGCAGTATTTT. It encodes CASSPGINTDTQYF.

The chain has TRBV19 and TRBJ1-5, with D possibly TRBD1 on 6 matching bases. The CDR3 loop spans 14 amino acids. The germline CDR1 and CDR2 sequences are LNHDA and SQIVND (reference sequence). Trimming left V 7 bases short and J 6 bases short, with 16 bases between. The CDR3 is CASKGALGAQPQHF. The DNA for the CDR3 is TGTGCCAGTAAGGGCGCTTTGGGGGCTCAGCCCCAGCATTTT.

The chain employs TRBV19 and TRBJ2-6; D gene ambiguous. This CDR3 is built from 16 residues. The germline V gene has CDR1 LNHDA and CDR2 SQIVND (reference sequence). Trimming shortened V by 3 bases and J by 0 bases, and 9 bases separated the two germline ends. The CDR3 loop is CASSMARSSGANVLTF. The CDR3 DNA reads as TGTGCCAGTAGTATGGCGCGGAGCTCTGGGGCCAACGTCCTGACTTTC.

This rearrangement joins TRBV18 to TRBJ2-1; 7 nucleotides line up with TRBD1. The CDR3 has 17 residues. Per germline, CDR1 KGHSH and CDR2 LQKENI. Germline trimming cut 2 bases from V and 9 bases from J; bases unmatched to any gene: 16. The CDR3 loop reads CASSPRQGHTSNGEQFF. The CDR3 DNA reads as TGTGCCAGCTCACCAAGACAGGGTCATACATCGAACGGTGAGCAGTTCTTC.

The chain couples TRBV6-1 to TRBJ1-6; TRBD1 matches at 7 bases. Trimming at V came to 10 bases and at J to 7 bases, leaving 7 bases not matched to a gene. The CDR3 spans 13 residues. Germline V CDR1 and CDR2: MNHNS, SASEGT. CDR3 sequence reads: CAIADRENSPLHF. The CDR3 bases are TGTGCCATCGCCGACAGGGAAAATTCACCCCTCCACTTT.

The gene calls are TRBV30 and TRBJ1-4, with TRBD1 as a possible D gene (5 bases). Trimming removed 3 bases from V and 8 bases from J, with 19 bases in between. The CDR3 length is 15 residues. Germline values: CDR1 GTSNPN, CDR2 SVGIG (reference sequence). The CDR3 region has the DNA TGTGCCTGGAGAGCGAACGGAGGGGTTAGCGAAAAACTGTTTTTT. Translated, it gives CAWRANGGVSEKLFF.

V usage is TRBV2 and J usage is TRBJ2-6, with TRBD1 matching over 7 bases. Trimming at V came to 4 bases and at J to 0 bases, leaving 9 bases not matched to a gene. Germline CDR1 reads SNHLY; CDR2 reads FYNNEI. The CDR3 spans 18 residues. CDR3 in amino acids: CASSVAPGQSSGANVLTF. CDR3 coding DNA: TGTGCCAGCAGTGTCGCTCCGGGACAGAGCTCTGGGGCCAACGTCCTGACTTTC.

The chain uses TRBV6-5 and TRBJ2-5; D is perhaps TRBD1 (6 bases). V lost 8 bases, J lost 3 bases, and 10 bases lay in between. Germline CDR1 is MNHEY and CDR2 is SVGAGI. The CDR3 consists of 12 residues. The CDR3 sequence: CASGTGKETQYF. In DNA form, the CDR3 reads TGTGCCAGCGGAACAGGGAAAGAGACCCAGTACTTC.

This chain connects TRBV6-1 to TRBJ2-1; 8 bases are shared with TRBD2. The germline gives CDR1 MNHNS, CDR2 SASEGT. This CDR3 has 15 amino acids. V lost 7 bases to trimming and J lost 8 bases; unmatched junction nucleotides: 13. The CDR3 loop reads CASIRPGLGGDEQFF. The CDR3 region has the DNA TGTGCCAGCATTAGACCGGGGCTCGGGGGGGATGAGCAGTTCTTC.

This clone was detected a few times. The chain recombines TRBV5-1 with TRBJ2-1; 7 bases align to TRBD1. Germline-derived CDR1 and CDR2 are SGHRS and YFSETQ. The V and J ends lost 3 bases and 9 bases, in that order; junction bases with no gene match: 12. This CDR3 is built from 15 residues. The CDR3 sequence is CASSWTGARYVEQFF. The DNA for the CDR3 is TGCGCCAGCAGCTGGACAGGAGCCCGGTATGTTGAGCAGTTCTTC.

This clone was recorded once. The chain carries TRBV27 and TRBJ1-4, with 10 positions matching TRBD1. V lost 3 bases and J lost 6; bases outside the gene matches: 1. Germline lookup yields CDR1 MNHEY and CDR2 SMNVEV (reference sequence). The CDR3 is 14 amino acids. The CDR3 region is CASSFGTGDEKLFF. The CDR3 DNA reads TGTGCCAGCAGTTTTGGGACAGGGGATGAAAAACTGTTTTTT.

The V and J genes are TRBV10-3 and TRBJ2-3; 7 bases agree with TRBD2. CDR1 and CDR2 (germline): ENHRY, SYGVKD. The V segment lost 1 base and the J segment 4 bases; nucleotides outside the gene matches: 8. The CDR3 extends over 16 amino acids. This CDR3 reads CAISELAGGGPDTQYF. The CDR3 nucleotides read TGTGCCATCAGTGAGTTAGCGGGTGGCGGTCCAGATACGCAGTATTTT.

This chain uses TRBV11-3 with TRBJ1-3; a weak D match, TRBD1 (6 bases). Germline CDR1 reads SGHNT; CDR2 reads YENEEA. This CDR3 comprises 16 residues. Trimming shortened V by 5 bases and J by 1 base, and 15 bases separated the two germline ends. CDR3 protein: CASSKGDIPSGNTIYF. The CDR3 coding sequence is TGTGCCAGCAGCAAAGGGGACATTCCATCTGGAAACACCATATATTTT.

The J gene is TRBJ1-5, the V gene TRBV6-1, with TRBD1 matching over 8 bases. CDR3 length: 15 amino acids. CDR1 and CDR2 (germline): MNHNS, SASEGT. V shed 5 bases and J 7 bases; nucleotides not matched to a gene: 10. This chain's CDR3 is CASSPGGQVGQPQHF. CDR3 bases: TGTGCCAGCAGTCCCGGGGGACAGGTCGGACAGCCCCAGCATTTT.

The V gene is TRBV6-6, the J gene TRBJ1-2, with 7 positions matching TRBD1. CDR1 is MNHNY, CDR2 SVGAGI, per germline (reference sequence). The CDR3 extends over 16 amino acids. Unmatched junction bases numbered 8, after V lost 2 bases and J lost 2 bases. The DNA for the CDR3 is TGTGCCAGCAGTTACGCACCGGGACAGCTAAACTATGGCTACACCTTC. As protein: CASSYAPGQLNYGYTF.